These T cell receptor beta chains were read from a single sample in a study of blood T cell repertoires in COVID-19. The repertoire was sequenced with immunoSEQ multiplex PCR; TCRdb's copy has only in-frame clones and lacks some. The sample holds approximately 92,000 clones, roughly 82% seen once. Sequencing was performed on peripheral blood. These receptors all stem from a man older than 75 with acute or convalescent COVID-19. Each CDR3 is given with its conserved first and last residue. D genes are given only for firm matches. Clone size is not always given. Where it is, it says once, few, many or a class for expanded clones.

CAWSVNRDTQYF,TGTGCCTGGAGTGTAAACCGGGATACGCAGTATTTT,TRBJ2-3,-,TRBV30,-
CASNPGTDTQYF,TGTGCCAGCAACCCGGGCACAGATACGCAGTATTTT,TRBJ2-3,-,TRBV7-2,-
CASSSTGSSYNEQFF,TGCGCCAGCAGCTCGACCGGGTCCTCCTACAATGAGCAGTTCTTC,TRBJ2-1,-,TRBV5-1,-
CASSQGTGDYTEAFF,TGTGCCAGCAGCCAGGGGACAGGGGACTACACTGAAGCTTTCTTT,TRBJ1-1,TRBD1,TRBV28,-
CASSPDRASYTF,TGTGCCAGCAGTCCTGACAGGGCGAGCTACACCTTC,TRBJ1-2,TRBD1,TRBV6-5,-
CATSDLRQGVGNEQFF,TGTGCCACCAGTGATTTACGGCAGGGGGTCGGCAATGAGCAGTTCTTC,TRBJ2-1,TRBD1,TRBV24-1,-
CASSPTGYSNQPQHF,TGTGCCAGCAGCCCGACTGGGTATAGCAATCAGCCCCAGCATTTT,TRBJ1-5,-,TRBV6-5,-
CASSQVSGQINYGYTF,TGCGCCAGCAGCCAAGTATCGGGACAGATTAACTATGGCTACACCTTC,TRBJ1-2,TRBD1,TRBV4-3,-
CASSLAGGPFNEQFF,TGTGCCAGCAGCTTAGCGGGGGGGCCGTTCAATGAGCAGTTCTTC,TRBJ2-1,-,TRBV7-9,-
CASSLGRQGHDEQYF,TGCGCCAGCAGCTTGGGTCGACAGGGACACGACGAGCAGTACTTC,TRBJ2-7,TRBD1,TRBV5-1,-
CASITGVTGNTIYF,TGTGCCAGTATTACAGGGGTAACTGGAAACACCATATATTTT,TRBJ1-3,TRBD1,TRBV19,few
CASNRGLAGVTGELFF,TGTGCCAGCAACCGAGGGCTAGCGGGAGTCACCGGGGAGCTGTTTTTT,TRBJ2-2,TRBD2,TRBV28,-
CASSVGDRFTYEQYF,TGTGCCAGCAGCGTCGGCGACAGGTTCACCTACGAGCAGTACTTC,TRBJ2-7,-,TRBV9,many
CASRTGGGGNIQYF,TGTGCCAGCAGAACAGGGGGCGGTGGCAACATTCAGTACTTC,TRBJ2-4,TRBD1,TRBV2,-
CASSPTLAGEAESGELFF,TGTGCCAGCAGCCCCACTTTAGCGGGAGAGGCCGAAAGCGGGGAGCTGTTTTTT,TRBJ2-2,TRBD2,TRBV5-6,-
CASSPFRGADYEQYF,TGTGCCAGCAGCCCTTTCCGCGGGGCGGACTACGAGCAGTACTTC,TRBJ2-7,-,TRBV7-2,few
CASSYQTGGRSYEQYF,TGTGCCAGCAGCTACCAGACAGGGGGACGATCCTACGAGCAGTACTTC,TRBJ2-7,TRBD1,TRBV7-2,once
CASSHTQGVTDTQYF,TGCGCCAGCAGCCACACCCAAGGGGTAACAGATACGCAGTATTTT,TRBJ2-3,-,TRBV4-3,-
CASSQDPGGAATGELFF,TGCGCCAGCAGCCAAGATCCTGGGGGGGCCGCCACCGGGGAGCTGTTTTTT,TRBJ2-2,-,TRBV4-3,-
CASSLTGTSYEQYF,TGTGCCAGCAGCTTAACAGGGACCTCCTACGAGCAGTACTTC,TRBJ2-7,-,TRBV7-9,-
CASSPRPRDTQYF,TGTGCCAGCAGCCCCCGGCCTAGGGATACGCAGTATTTT,TRBJ2-3,-,TRBV11-3,-
CASSQLQGRGVAFF,TGTGCCAGCAGTCAATTACAGGGAAGGGGTGTCGCTTTCTTT,TRBJ1-1,-,TRBV6-5,-
CASSLGSQGRSYEQYF,TGTGCCAGCAGCTTAGGATCGCAGGGAAGAAGCTACGAGCAGTACTTC,TRBJ2-7,-,TRBV7-8,-
CASSQGAGNQPQHF,TGTGCCAGTAGTCAGGGGGCAGGCAATCAGCCCCAGCATTTT,TRBJ1-5,TRBD1,TRBV19,-
CASSSSGGRGTDTQYF,TGTGCCAGCAGCTCCTCGGGGGGAAGGGGCACAGATACGCAGTATTTT,TRBJ2-3,TRBD2,TRBV7-2,once
CASSQAGTDTDTQYF,TGTGCCAGCAGCCAAGCCGGGACAGACACAGATACGCAGTATTTT,TRBJ2-3,TRBD1,TRBV3-1/TRBV3-2,once
CASSFRGLAKNIQYF,TGTGCCAGCAGCTTCCGTGGCTTAGCCAAAAACATTCAGTACTTC,TRBJ2-4,-,TRBV5-6,-
CASSVGDRAGSYGYTF,TGTGCCAGCAGCGTAGGGGACAGGGCTGGTAGCTATGGCTACACCTTC,TRBJ1-2,TRBD1,TRBV9,few
CASSLALGGNTGELFF,TGCGCCAGCAGCTTGGCCTTAGGGGGGAACACCGGGGAGCTGTTTTTT,TRBJ2-2,-,TRBV5-1,-
CASSYSPGQAASTDTQYF,TGTGCCAGCAGTTACTCCCCCGGACAGGCGGCTAGCACAGATACGCAGTATTTT,TRBJ2-3,TRBD1,TRBV6-2/TRBV6-3,-
CASSSTSVPQHF,TGTGCCAGCAGTAGCACCTCCGTGCCCCAGCATTTT,TRBJ1-5,-,TRBV12-3/TRBV12-4,-